The source of this T cell receptor beta chain is a study of blood T cell repertoires in COVID-19 (dated by TCRdb to about 2020). About the investigation overall: The collaborator samples originated in the United States, Italy and Spain and spanned the acute and convalescent phases of COVID-19. The material from the prospective study consisted of cDNA or gDNA derived from T cells, B-cell-depleted T cells, or PBMCs. The dataset comprised deeply sampled blood TCRbeta repertoires from subjects exposed to, actively infected with, or recovered from COVID-19. The repertoires were released in a freely available public database meant as a resource for research on the immune response to SARS-CoV-2. Samples were obtained from the ongoing ImmuneRACE study (first 160 participants) and from about 1,300 subjects provided by 6 global collaborators. Nearly every sample came with metadata listing a de-identified subject ID, COVID-19 status, age in years and sex. HLA class I and class II types, where available, came from metadata supplied by the sample provider rather than from assay-based typing. The research as a whole found: The quantity of clinical and demographic metadata differed by source and by participant and was supplied without curation.

Each collaborating institution followed its own protocols to collect whole blood in K2EDTA tubes. For TCRbeta analysis, collaborator samples were shipped as frozen whole blood, as isolated PBMCs, or as DNA extracted from either sample type. TCRbeta CDR3 regions were amplified from genomic DNA by means of the immunoSEQ Assay, a bias-controlled multiplex PCR. The source study handled its data this way. The number of nucleated cells in each sample was estimated by amplification of reference gene primers within the assay. Sequence reads were collapsed and filtered to measure the absolute abundance of every unique TCRbeta CDR3 rearrangement. For each sample, productive Simpson clonality was calculated by taking the square root of Simpson's diversity index across productive rearrangements. TCRdb carries this immuneACCESS record with in-frame sequences only. Its versions omit some clonotypes, under half of them owing to an unresolved V gene in the studies checked, with the rest unexplained. The DNA was the basis for D and trimming; V, J and clone size are from that table. Here the sample has 65,000 to 95,000 clones; roughly 88% occur a single time. The ten largest account for roughly 2.7% of the sample.

Deletion took 8 bases off V and 5 bases off J, with a span of 8 bases between the germline ends. The germline V gene supplies CDR1 KGHDR and CDR2 SFDVKD. There are 11 amino acids in the CDR3, from cysteine to phenylalanine inclusive. Only the CDR3 region is kept as DNA, spanning 33 bases read in frame from base 1. A note on this clone: Its binding antigen is unknown. The input lacks base qualities; no much larger clone sits a single base away.

This TCR derives from a man in his 70s with active or convalescent COVID-19. Sequencing was carried out using peripheral blood. Recombination connected TRBV24-1 to TRBJ1-1; perhaps TRBD1 is the D gene, with 6 bases matching. The CDR3 sequence is CATKQGTEAFF. The nucleotide sequence reads TGTGCCACCAAACAGGGAACTGAAGCTTTCTTT.